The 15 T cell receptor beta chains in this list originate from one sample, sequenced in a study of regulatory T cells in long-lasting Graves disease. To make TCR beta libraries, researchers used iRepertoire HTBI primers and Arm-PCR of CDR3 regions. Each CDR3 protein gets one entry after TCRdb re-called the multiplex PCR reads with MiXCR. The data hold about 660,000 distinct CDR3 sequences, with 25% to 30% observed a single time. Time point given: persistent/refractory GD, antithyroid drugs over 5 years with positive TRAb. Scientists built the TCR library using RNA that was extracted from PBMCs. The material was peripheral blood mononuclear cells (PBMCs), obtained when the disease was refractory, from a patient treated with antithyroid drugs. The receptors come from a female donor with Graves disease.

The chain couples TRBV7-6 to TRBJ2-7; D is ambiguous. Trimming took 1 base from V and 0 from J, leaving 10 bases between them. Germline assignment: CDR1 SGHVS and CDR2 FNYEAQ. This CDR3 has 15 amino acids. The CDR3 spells CASSLGPASSYEQYF. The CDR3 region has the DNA TGTGCCAGCAGCTTAGGGCCTGCAAGCTCCTACGAGCAGTACTTC.

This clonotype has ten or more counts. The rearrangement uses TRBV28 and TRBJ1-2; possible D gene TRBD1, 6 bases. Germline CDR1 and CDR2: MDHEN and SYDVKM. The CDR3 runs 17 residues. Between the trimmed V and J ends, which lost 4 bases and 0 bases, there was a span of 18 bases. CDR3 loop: CASSSWDTPMPNYGYTF. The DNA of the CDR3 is TGTGCCAGCAGTTCCTGGGACACCCCAATGCCTAACTATGGCTACACCTTC.

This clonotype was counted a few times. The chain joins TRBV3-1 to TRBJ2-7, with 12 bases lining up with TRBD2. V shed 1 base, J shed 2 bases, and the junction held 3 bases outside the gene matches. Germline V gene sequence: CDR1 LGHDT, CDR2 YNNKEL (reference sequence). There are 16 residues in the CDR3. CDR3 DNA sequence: TGTGCCAGCAGCCAAGGACTAGCGGGAGAGGCCTACGAGCAGTACTTC. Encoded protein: CASSQGLAGEAYEQYF.

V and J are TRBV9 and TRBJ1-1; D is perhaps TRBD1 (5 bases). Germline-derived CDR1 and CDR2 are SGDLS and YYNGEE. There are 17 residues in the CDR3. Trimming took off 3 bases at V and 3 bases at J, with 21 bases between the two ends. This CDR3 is CASSATGATGRDTEAFF. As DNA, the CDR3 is TGTGCCAGCAGCGCAACCGGGGCCACCGGGAGGGACACTGAAGCTTTCTTT.

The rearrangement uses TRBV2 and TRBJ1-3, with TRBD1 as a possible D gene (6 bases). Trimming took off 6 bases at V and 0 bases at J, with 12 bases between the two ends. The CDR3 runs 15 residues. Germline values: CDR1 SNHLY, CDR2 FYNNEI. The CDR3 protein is CASRAGATSGNTIYF. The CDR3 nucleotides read TGTGCCAGCAGGGCAGGGGCAACCTCTGGAAACACCATATATTTT.

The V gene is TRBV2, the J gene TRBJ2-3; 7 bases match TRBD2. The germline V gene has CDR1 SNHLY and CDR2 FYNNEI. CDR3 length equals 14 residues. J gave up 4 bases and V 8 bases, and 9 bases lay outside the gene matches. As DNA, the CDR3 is TGTGCCAGCTCCCGGGGCGGGAGAGCAGATACGCAGTATTTT. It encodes CASSRGGRADTQYF.

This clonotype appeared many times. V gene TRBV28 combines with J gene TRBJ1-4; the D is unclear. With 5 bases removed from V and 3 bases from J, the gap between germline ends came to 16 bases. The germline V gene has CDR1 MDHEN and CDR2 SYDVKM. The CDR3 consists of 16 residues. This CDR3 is CASSLPPGPPNEKLFF. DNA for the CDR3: TGTGCCAGCAGTCTACCTCCTGGGCCTCCTAATGAAAAACTGTTTTTT.

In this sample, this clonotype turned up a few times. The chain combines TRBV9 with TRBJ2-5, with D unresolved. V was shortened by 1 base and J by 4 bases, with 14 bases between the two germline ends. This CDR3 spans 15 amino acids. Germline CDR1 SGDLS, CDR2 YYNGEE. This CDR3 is CASSVMDHPPETQYF. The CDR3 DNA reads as TGTGCCAGCAGCGTAATGGACCATCCCCCAGAGACCCAGTACTTC.

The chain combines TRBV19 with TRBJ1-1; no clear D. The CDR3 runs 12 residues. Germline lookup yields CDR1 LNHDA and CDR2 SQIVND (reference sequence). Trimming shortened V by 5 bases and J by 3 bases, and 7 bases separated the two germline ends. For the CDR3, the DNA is TGTGCCAGTAGTGCCTACTACACTGAAGCTTTCTTT. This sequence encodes CASSAYYTEAFF.

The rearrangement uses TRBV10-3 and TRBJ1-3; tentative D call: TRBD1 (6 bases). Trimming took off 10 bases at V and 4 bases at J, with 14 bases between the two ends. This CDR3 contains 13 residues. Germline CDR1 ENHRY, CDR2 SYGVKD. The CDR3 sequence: CATFTGRGNTIYF. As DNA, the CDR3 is TGTGCCACTTTTACAGGGCGCGGAAACACCATATATTTT.

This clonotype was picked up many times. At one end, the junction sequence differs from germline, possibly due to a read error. CDR3 amino acids: CASSSVGQGVSYKQYF. The DNA of the CDR3 is TGTGCCAGCAGCTCCGTTGGACAGGGAGTTTCCTACAAGCAGTACTTC. The V call is TRBV11-2, the J call TRBJ2-7; TRBD1 agrees at 8 bases. From germline, CDR1 is SGHAT and CDR2 FQNNGV. CDR3 size: 16 residues.

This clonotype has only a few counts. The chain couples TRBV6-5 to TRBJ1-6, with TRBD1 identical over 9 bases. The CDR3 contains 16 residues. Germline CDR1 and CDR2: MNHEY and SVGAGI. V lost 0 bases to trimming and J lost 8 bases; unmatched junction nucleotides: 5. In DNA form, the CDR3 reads TGTGCCAGCAGTTACTCGGGCGGGACAGGGCATTCACCCCTCCACTTT. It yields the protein CASSYSGGTGHSPLHF.

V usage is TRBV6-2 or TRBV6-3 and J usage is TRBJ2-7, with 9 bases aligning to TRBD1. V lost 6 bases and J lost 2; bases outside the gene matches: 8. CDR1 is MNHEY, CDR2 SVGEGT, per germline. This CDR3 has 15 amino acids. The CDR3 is CASRVGQGSTYEQYF. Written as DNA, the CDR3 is TGTGCCAGCAGGGTAGGACAGGGGAGCACCTACGAGCAGTACTTC.

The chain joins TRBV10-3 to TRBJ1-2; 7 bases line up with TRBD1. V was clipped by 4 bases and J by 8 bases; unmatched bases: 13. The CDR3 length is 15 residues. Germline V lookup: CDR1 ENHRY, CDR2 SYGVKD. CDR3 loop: CAISGRQGPIAGYTF. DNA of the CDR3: TGTGCCATCAGTGGGCGACAGGGCCCTATCGCAGGCTACACCTTC.

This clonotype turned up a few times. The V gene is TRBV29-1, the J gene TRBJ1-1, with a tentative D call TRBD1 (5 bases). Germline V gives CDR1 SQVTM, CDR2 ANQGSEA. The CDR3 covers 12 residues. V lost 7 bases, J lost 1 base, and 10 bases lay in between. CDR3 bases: TGCAGCGCCGTACAGGCGAACACTGAAGCTTTCTTT. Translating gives CSAVQANTEAFF.